The T cell receptor (beta chain) under discussion was sequenced for a study of cytomegalovirus exposure and HLA in healthy donors. Study results and caveats: There were fewer than 200 TCR beta chains listed as cytomegalovirus-associated. Some public TCRs appeared in many individuals, while most sequences were rare.

The ends lost 7 bases at V and 5 bases at J; junction bases unmatched: 9. The CDR3 runs to 15 residues. Germline-derived CDR1 and CDR2 are SGDLS and YYNGEE. Assay: immunoSEQ multiplex PCR; the TCRdb copy retains only in-frame clones and omits some. The sample holds some 200,000 clones, about nine tenths seen once. As to this clone: Its antigen is undetermined.

The sample comprised PBMCs. The chain is built from TRBV9 and TRBJ2-2; TRBD1 matches 9 bases. The clonotype was recovered from a young man in good health and CMV-seropositive. The CDR3 region has the DNA TGTGCCAGCTCTCCGGACAGGGGATTGACCGGGGAGCTGTTTTTT. Residues: CASSPDRGLTGELFF.